This is a list of T cell receptor beta chains from one sample in a study of T cell responses to AZD1222 COVID-19 vaccine. Assay used: immunoSEQ multiplex PCR; TCRdb lists only in-frame clones, some missing. In the table there are about 130,000 clones, approximately 83% of which are singletons. The sequencing here drew on peripheral blood, taken on day 0 of AZD1222 vaccination. The receptors derive from an adult in good health. CDR3s include the opening cysteine and the closing phenylalanine or tryptophan. D genes are given only for firm matches. Rows may omit the clone size; those that give it use once, few, many or a size class.

>few|TRBV30|-|TRBJ1-4
TGTGCCTGGAGTGCACTTCGAAGCGGCGAAAAACTGTTTTTT
CAWSALRSGEKLFF
>-|TRBV7-6|-|TRBJ1-6
TGTGCCAGCAGCTTGGGCGAGAATTCACCCCTCCACTTT
CASSLGENSPLHF
>-|TRBV30|-|TRBJ1-2
TGTGCCTGGAGTGTCGCAGGGCTCACCTTC
CAWSVAGLTF
>-|TRBV7-6|-|TRBJ2-2
TGTGCCAGCCAGTTCTCGAACACCGGGGAGCTGTTTTTT
CASQFSNTGELFF
>-|TRBV19|-|TRBJ2-7
TGTGCCAGTAGTGAATGGGACCAACTCGAGCAGTACTTC
CASSEWDQLEQYF
>-|TRBV5-1|-|TRBJ1-2
TGCGCCAGCAGCTTGGTTCTCCGGGGAGATGGCTACACCTTC
CASSLVLRGDGYTF
>-|TRBV5-6|-|TRBJ2-1
TGTGCCAGTAAGAGTCGGCTAGGAAATGAGCAGTTCTTC
CASKSRLGNEQFF
>-|TRBV6-5|-|TRBJ1-1
TGTGCCAGCAGACCGACAGCGAACACTGAAGCTTTCTTT
CASRPTANTEAFF
>-|TRBV4-1|TRBD1|TRBJ1-5
TGCGCCAGCAGTCGACAGGGCGCTAATCAGCCCCAGCATTTT
CASSRQGANQPQHF
>-|TRBV4-2|-|TRBJ2-2
TGTGCCAGCAGCCAAGATCTATCGGCCGGTCGGGAGCTGTTTTTT
CASSQDLSAGRELFF
>-|TRBV2|TRBD1|TRBJ1-2
TGTGCCAGCCAGGGACAGAAAAACGTTAACTATGGCTACACCTTC
CASQGQKNVNYGYTF
>-|TRBV9|-|TRBJ2-1
TGTGCCAGCGGCCTGTCGGGGGATGAGCAGTTCTTC
CASGLSGDEQFF
>-|TRBV11-3|TRBD2|TRBJ2-3
TGTGCCAGCAGCCGAACTAGCGGGATTATTACAGATACGCAGTATTTT
CASSRTSGIITDTQYF
>-|TRBV7-2|-|TRBJ1-1
TGTGCCAGCAGCTGGGGGGGGTACACTGAAGCTTTCTTT
CASSWGGYTEAFF
>-|TRBV24-1|TRBD2|TRBJ2-3
TGTGCCACCAGTGACCGGACTAGCGGGAGAGATACGCAGTATTTT
CATSDRTSGRDTQYF
>-|TRBV5-1|TRBD1|TRBJ2-5
TGCGCCAGCTTCTTGGACAGGGCGGAGACCCAGTACTTC
CASFLDRAETQYF
>-|TRBV7-3|TRBD2|TRBJ2-3
TGTGCCAGCAGCCCAGCAGCTAGCGGGGGAACAGATACGCAGTATTTT
CASSPAASGGTDTQYF
>-|TRBV15|-|TRBJ1-2
TGTGCCACCAGCAGAGGGGCGGGGGGCTATGGCTACACCTTC
CATSRGAGGYGYTF
>-|TRBV27|-|TRBJ2-7
TGTGCCAGCAGTTCGGACGGGAGCTCCTACGAGCAGTACTTC
CASSSDGSSYEQYF
>-|TRBV4-1|TRBD2|TRBJ2-2
TGCGCCAGCAGCTTCGGGGTAGCGGGATCGGACGGGGAGCTGTTTTTT
CASSFGVAGSDGELFF
>-|TRBV14|TRBD2|TRBJ2-7
TGTGCCAGCAGCCAAGTTGAACTAGCGGGAGGGGTAAACGAGCAGTACTTC
CASSQVELAGGVNEQYF
>few|TRBV5-1|-|TRBJ1-5
TGCGCCAGCAGCTATGGACAGCCCCAGCATTTT
CASSYGQPQHF
>-|TRBV9|-|TRBJ2-2
TGTGCCAGCAGCGGTAACACCGGGGAGCTGTTTTTT
CASSGNTGELFF
>few|TRBV5-1|TRBD1|TRBJ2-7
TGCGCCAGCAGCTCCGGGACACCACAGGGGTTGCAGTACTTC
CASSSGTPQGLQYF
>-|TRBV15|-|TRBJ2-3
TGTGCCACCAGCAGAGTAGGAGATACGCAGTATTTT
CATSRVGDTQYF
>few|TRBV19|-|TRBJ1-4
TGTGCCAGTAAGGCAGGAGGGACGGGTGAAAAACTGTTTTTT
CASKAGGTGEKLFF
>once|TRBV18|-|TRBJ2-7
TGTGCCAGCTCACCGAAAATTACCGGGCCACCCTACGAGCAGTACTTC
CASSPKITGPPYEQYF
>-|TRBV18|-|TRBJ1-3
TGTGCCAGCTCCGGACAGTATGGGGGAAACACCATATATTTT
CASSGQYGGNTIYF
>-|TRBV18|TRBD1|TRBJ1-2
TGTGCCAGCTCACCGGGACAGGGACTTTCAGACTATGGCTACACCTTC
CASSPGQGLSDYGYTF
>-|TRBV20-1|-|TRBJ1-2
TGCAGTGCTAGAGTGGGGATCGGCTACACCTTC
CSARVGIGYTF
>-|TRBV11-2|-|TRBJ2-7
TGTGCCAGCAGCTTAGGGATAGGGGACTACGAGCAGTACTTC
CASSLGIGDYEQYF
>-|TRBV12-3/TRBV12-4|-|TRBJ1-1
TGTGCCAGCAGTATTAAAACGAACACTGAAGCTTTCTTT
CASSIKTNTEAFF
>once|TRBV4-3|-|TRBJ1-2
TGCGCCAGCAGCCAAGCGGGTAGGGACTATGGCTACACCTTC
CASSQAGRDYGYTF
>-|TRBV11-1|TRBD2|TRBJ2-3
TGTGCCAGCAGCTTAGCGGGGACTAGCGGGGGAAATACGCAGTATTTT
CASSLAGTSGGNTQYF
>-|TRBV5-1|-|TRBJ1-6
TGCGCCAGCAGCTTGGGGACCTATAATTCACCCCTCCACTTT
CASSLGTYNSPLHF
>-|TRBV5-1|-|TRBJ2-6
TGCGCCAGCAGCTTAACGTCCCTCTCTGGGGCCAACGTCCTGACTTTC
CASSLTSLSGANVLTF
>-|TRBV18|-|TRBJ1-2
TGTGCCAGCTCAGAGGCAATCTTGGGTAGCTATGGCTACACCTTC
CASSEAILGSYGYTF
>once|TRBV5-4|-|TRBJ2-1
TGTGCCAGCAGCCCCTCCCCAATAGAGGGGCAGTTCTTC
CASSPSPIEGQFF
>-|TRBV4-3|-|TRBJ1-2
TGCGCCAGCAGCCAAGATATGGCGAGGGTTGGTGGCTACACCTTC
CASSQDMARVGGYTF
>-|TRBV7-9|-|TRBJ1-1
TGTGCCAGCAGCTTGAGGGGGTTGGAAGCTTTCTTT
CASSLRGLEAFF
>-|TRBV14|-|TRBJ1-3
TGTGCCAGCAGCCCCCGGACAGTTGGAAACACCATATATTTT
CASSPRTVGNTIYF
>-|TRBV24-1|-|TRBJ2-5
TGTGCCACCAGTGACCCGGGACACGATCCAGAGACCCAGTACTTC
CATSDPGHDPETQYF
>-|TRBV19|TRBD2|TRBJ2-7
TGTGCCAGTAGTGTGATAGCGGGGGACGCCTACGAGCAGTACTTC
CASSVIAGDAYEQYF
>-|TRBV11-2|TRBD1|TRBJ1-2
TGTGCCAGCAGAAGGACAGGGGCCGACACCGACTATGGCTACACCTTC
CASRRTGADTDYGYTF
>-|TRBV4-1|TRBD1|TRBJ1-1
TGCGCCAGCAGCCACCCCGGACAGGGTCCGTCCTTCATGAACACTGAAGCTTTCTTT
CASSHPGQGPSFMNTEAFF
>-|TRBV7-8|-|TRBJ1-2
TGTGCCAGCAGCTTAGCGATTAGGGCAGAGGGCTACACCTTC
CASSLAIRAEGYTF
>-|TRBV5-4|-|TRBJ2-7
TGTGCCAGCAGTAACGGGTATGATTCCTACGAGCAGTACTTC
CASSNGYDSYEQYF
>once|TRBV7-3|TRBD1|TRBJ1-2
TGTGCCAGCAGCCCCGGGCAGGGGGACTATGGCTACACCTTC
CASSPGQGDYGYTF
>-|TRBV18|-|TRBJ1-2
TGTGCCAGCTCACCAACCCCCGCAGTGGCCGGACTTCCCTATGGCTACACCTTC
CASSPTPAVAGLPYGYTF
>once|TRBV4-2|-|TRBJ1-1
TGTGCCAGCAGCCAAGCGTACAGAGTAAACACTGAAGCTTTCTTT
CASSQAYRVNTEAFF
>-|TRBV5-1|TRBD2|TRBJ2-3
TGCGCCAGCAGCCGTGGACTAGCGGAGTCCACAGATACGCAGTATTTT
CASSRGLAESTDTQYF
>-|TRBV27|TRBD1|TRBJ1-2
TGTGCCAGCAGTTCGGCCGACAGGGACTCTCTTGGCTACACCTTC
CASSSADRDSLGYTF
>-|TRBV5-1|TRBD1|TRBJ2-2
TGCGCCAGCAGCCGAGGACAGGGGAACACCGGGGAGCTGTTTTTT
CASSRGQGNTGELFF
>-|TRBV6-5|-|TRBJ1-5
TGTGCCAGCAGTTATGCGGTAATTAATCAGCCCCAGCATTTT
CASSYAVINQPQHF
>once|TRBV6-5|TRBD1|TRBJ2-7
TGTGCCAGCAGTAACCGGGACAGGCACTACGAGCAGTACTTC
CASSNRDRHYEQYF